Listed below are T cell receptor beta chains from one sample, sequenced in a study of radiotherapy plus CTLA-4 blockade in lung cancer. Only in-frame clones appear in the TCRdb table, and some are missing; sequencing was by immunoSEQ multiplex PCR. Here the sample spans roughly 63,000 clones, approximately 67% being singletons. The source was peripheral blood, collected from a patient treated with radiotherapy plus ipilimumab. The receptor source for this set is a human donor with non-small cell lung cancer whose response to radiotherapy plus ipilimumab could not be evaluated. Each CDR3 is given with its conserved first and last residue. D genes are given only for firm matches. Size tells how often a clone was seen (once, few, many) or the class of an expanded clone, and some rows leave it out.

V	D	J	size	CDR3	DNA
TRBV6-4	-	TRBJ2-7	few	CARALSYEQYF	TGTGCCAGAGCCCTCTCCTACGAGCAGTACTTC
TRBV19	TRBD1	TRBJ2-2	once	CAIRTGLYTGELFF	TGTGCCATCCGGACAGGGTTGTACACCGGGGAGCTGTTTTTT
TRBV30	-	TRBJ2-7	few	CAWSYGGSVYEQYF	TGTGCCTGGAGTTACGGAGGGTCAGTCTACGAGCAGTACTTC
TRBV11-2	-	TRBJ2-1	-	CASSLIRGRSYNEQFF	TGTGCCAGCAGCTTAATCAGGGGCAGGTCCTACAATGAGCAGTTCTTC
TRBV28	TRBD2	TRBJ2-4	-	CASSSGGGKNIQYF	TGTGCCAGCAGCTCGGGAGGAGGCAAAAACATTCAGTACTTC
TRBV5-4	TRBD2	TRBJ2-2	-	CASSQIAGGITGELFF	TGTGCCAGCAGCCAAATAGCGGGGGGAATCACCGGGGAGCTGTTTTTT
TRBV2	-	TRBJ1-1	-	CASSESVRLNTEAFF	TGTGCCAGCAGTGAAAGTGTCAGGTTGAACACTGAAGCTTTCTTT
TRBV5-6	-	TRBJ2-3	once	CASSLALDTQYF	TGTGCCAGCAGCTTGGCCTTAGATACGCAGTATTTT
TRBV6-1	TRBD1	TRBJ1-1	few	CASSETGKAFF	TGTGCCAGCAGTGAGACAGGGAAGGCTTTCTTT
TRBV7-6	TRBD1	TRBJ2-7	-	CASSVGDSSYEQYF	TGTGCCAGCAGCGTAGGGGACAGCTCCTACGAGCAGTACTTC
TRBV5-8	-	TRBJ2-7	few	CASSSIGGVHF	TGTGCCAGCAGCTCAATCGGGGGTGTGCACTTC
TRBV29-1	TRBD2	TRBJ2-3	-	CSVELAGGVPDTQYF	TGCAGCGTTGAGCTAGCGGGAGGGGTCCCAGATACGCAGTATTTT
TRBV4-1	-	TRBJ2-7	-	CASSQGPRGYEQYF	TGCGCCAGCAGCCAAGGACCACGCGGGTACGAGCAGTACTTC
TRBV4-1	TRBD2	TRBJ2-5	-	CASSQDPGLAGETQYF	TGCGCCAGCAGCCAAGATCCGGGACTAGCGGGAGAGACCCAGTACTTC
TRBV10-3	TRBD2	TRBJ2-4	once	CAISSTSGGAKNIQYF	TGTGCCATCAGTTCGACTAGCGGGGGGGCCAAAAACATTCAGTACTTC
TRBV19	-	TRBJ2-1	-	CASAGGSSYNEQFF	TGTGCCAGTGCAGGGGGGAGCTCCTACAATGAGCAGTTCTTC
TRBV14	-	TRBJ2-4	-	CASSQDSGLAKNIQYF	TGTGCCAGCAGCCAAGATTCTGGACTAGCCAAAAACATTCAGTACTTC
TRBV4-2	-	TRBJ2-1	once	CASRGEGEQFF	TGTGCCAGCAGGGGCGAAGGTGAGCAGTTCTTC
TRBV5-6	TRBD1	TRBJ2-5	few	CASSPKSGTGAQETQYF	TGTGCCAGCAGCCCAAAGTCCGGGACAGGAGCGCAAGAGACCCAGTACTTC
TRBV27	TRBD2	TRBJ2-7	-	CAGFSGSGYEQYF	TGTGCCGGTTTTAGCGGGAGTGGCTACGAGCAGTACTTC
TRBV29-1	TRBD1	TRBJ1-2	-	CSVGGTEHYGYTF	TGCAGCGTTGGAGGGACAGAGCACTATGGCTACACCTTC
TRBV7-9	-	TRBJ2-7	once	CASSLAQGGIYEQYF	TGTGCCAGCAGCTTAGCCCAGGGTGGGATCTACGAGCAGTACTTC
TRBV4-1	-	TRBJ2-3	-	CASSQDRGAVVDTQYF	TGCGCCAGCAGCCAAGATCGGGGGGCGGTTGTAGATACGCAGTATTTT
TRBV18	TRBD2	TRBJ2-1	-	CASSKTSGSGNEQFF	TGTGCCAGCTCGAAGACTAGCGGGAGTGGAAATGAGCAGTTCTTC
TRBV28	-	TRBJ1-2	-	CASLGGGAWYGYTF	TGTGCCAGCCTTGGGGGGGGCGCTTGGTATGGCTACACCTTC
TRBV19	-	TRBJ1-2	-	CASSIGAGSYGYTF	TGTGCCAGTAGTATAGGAGCAGGTTCCTATGGCTACACCTTC
TRBV2	TRBD1	TRBJ1-5	-	CASSPDRVENQPQHF	TGTGCCAGCAGTCCGGACAGGGTCGAGAATCAGCCCCAGCATTTT
TRBV29-1	-	TRBJ1-1	-	CSVQTFPNTEAFF	TGCAGCGTTCAGACTTTTCCCAACACTGAAGCTTTCTTT
TRBV6-1	-	TRBJ2-7	-	CASRGPYEQYF	TGTGCCAGCAGGGGGCCCTACGAGCAGTACTTC